The 26 T cell receptor beta chains below all came from one sample that was sequenced in a study of cytomegalovirus exposure and HLA in healthy donors. The PCR employed 60 Vbeta primers together with 13 Jbeta primers. The data were produced by immunoSEQ multiplex PCR, yet TCRdb's version contains in-frame clones alone and is incomplete. The data show around 300,000 clones, with approximately 85% seen just once and approximately 2% held by the top ten. Specimen: PBMCs. The receptors come from a woman between 40 and 50 years old in good health and CMV-seropositive.

The rearrangement uses TRBV10-3 and TRBJ2-3; D gene unclear. CDR3 size: 14 residues. CDR1 ENHRY and CDR2 SYGVKD come from the germline V gene. Trimming stripped 8 bases from V and 4 bases from J, with 16 bases between. CDR3 DNA sequence: TGTGCCATCTTAAGAGGAGCGAGTTCAGATACGCAGTATTTT. It translates to CAILRGASSDTQYF.

This chain uses TRBV9 with TRBJ2-7, with a possible D match to TRBD2 (7 bases). The V and J ends lost 0 bases and 2 bases respectively, with 12 bases between them. The CDR3 runs to 15 residues. Germline V gene sequence: CDR1 SGDLS, CDR2 YYNGEE. CDR3 protein: CASSVDGGPAYEQYF. Here the CDR3 DNA reads TGTGCCAGCAGCGTAGACGGGGGGCCTGCCTACGAGCAGTACTTC. Complete variable domain (other parts from reference TRBV9 and TRBJ2-7): DSGVTQTPKHLITATGQRVTLRCSPRSGDLSVYWYQQSLDQGLQFLIQYYNGEERAKGNILERFSAQQFPDLHSELNLSSLELGDSALYFCASSVDGGPAYEQYFGPGTRLTVT.

The J gene is TRBJ2-5, the V gene TRBV9; 9 bases align to TRBD2. The J call is in doubt because the DNA end fits TRBJ2-7 better. Germline V gene data show CDR1 as SGDLS and CDR2 as YYNGEE. This CDR3 contains 15 residues. CDR3 bases: TGTGCCAGCAGCGCTCTAGCGGGAATGGATGGCGAGCAGTACTTC. Translated, it gives CASSALAGMDGEQYF.

In its sample, this clone was seen once. The genes are TRBV28 and TRBJ1-1; 8 bases map to TRBD1. The CDR3 extends over 18 amino acids. V gave up 6 bases and J gave up 2 bases; unmatched junction bases: 17. Germline lookup yields CDR1 MDHEN and CDR2 SYDVKM. In DNA, the CDR3 is TGTGCCAGCAGGCCAGGATTTAGGACAGGGAATTCTAACACTGAAGCTTTCTTT. Its translation: CASRPGFRTGNSNTEAFF.

This clone came up once. This rearrangement joins TRBV10-3 to TRBJ1-2; D may be TRBD1 (5 bases). The germline gives CDR1 ENHRY, CDR2 SYGVKD. The CDR3 totals 14 residues. Trimming removed 2 bases at V and 4 bases at J, with 11 bases between. CDR3: CAISEPGRGYGYTF. In nucleotides, the CDR3 is TGTGCCATCAGTGAGCCCGGGAGGGGCTATGGCTACACCTTC.

The rearrangement uses TRBV29-1 and TRBJ1-1; TRBD1 agrees at 7 bases. Germline CDR1 SQVTM, CDR2 ANQGSEA. With 4 bases clipped from V and 1 base from J, the junction kept 6 bases outside the gene matches. The CDR3 runs to 14 residues. The chain's CDR3 is CSVGLGQSNTEAFF. CDR3 DNA sequence: TGCAGCGTTGGATTGGGACAGTCGAACACTGAAGCTTTCTTT.

This chain connects TRBV7-9 to TRBJ1-2; 8 bases are a match to TRBD1. This CDR3 spans 13 amino acids. J was trimmed by 5 bases and V by 5 bases; bases with no gene match: 4. CDR1 and CDR2 (germline): SEHNR, FQNEAQ (reference sequence). The CDR3 nucleotides are TGTGCCAGCAGCCCTGGACAGGGTTATGGCTACACCTTC. Its protein product is CASSPGQGYGYTF.

This sequence joins TRBV10-2 and TRBJ2-1; possible D gene TRBD2, 6 bases. Germline V gene lookup returns CDR1 WSHSY and CDR2 SAAADI. This CDR3 has 14 amino acids. V was shortened by 6 bases and J by 7 bases, with 16 bases between the two germline ends. The CDR3 nucleotides are TGCGCCAGCAGGGGGACTGGCATGGGGAATGAGCAGTTCTTC. It specifies CASRGTGMGNEQFF.

This clone has just one count. This chain joins TRBV7-6 and TRBJ2-2; D call uncertain. V lost 1 base to trimming and J lost 5 bases, with 11 bases between them. Germline-derived CDR1 and CDR2 are SGHVS and FNYEAQ. The CDR3 consists of 15 residues. CDR3 sequence reads: CASSLVSSYTGELFF. For the CDR3, the DNA is TGTGCCAGCAGCTTAGTCTCTTCCTATACCGGGGAGCTGTTTTTT.

The chain recombines TRBV4-3 with TRBJ2-1, with D perhaps matching TRBD2 (5 bases). This CDR3 comprises 14 residues. The germline V and J ends were trimmed by 0 bases and 6 bases, with 9 bases remaining between them. Germline CDR1 LGHNA, CDR2 YSLEER. CDR3 coding DNA: TGCGCCAGCAGCCAAGATCGGACTTTCAATGAGCAGTTCTTC. Protein product: CASSQDRTFNEQFF.

This clone was seen just once. The chain couples TRBV5-1 to TRBJ1-5, with D maybe TRBD1 (5 bases). In germline, CDR1 is SGHRS, CDR2 YFSETQ. The CDR3 loop spans 13 amino acids. Trimming removed 3 bases at V and 1 base at J, with 5 bases between. The CDR3 sequence is CASSSGSNQPQHF. The CDR3 DNA reads as TGCGCCAGCAGCTCAGGGAGCAATCAGCCCCAGCATTTT.

The chain couples TRBV5-1 to TRBJ2-2, with TRBD2 identical over 12 bases. The CDR3 length is 17 residues. Trimming took 1 base from V and 7 from J; bases not matched to a gene: 8. The germline V gene encodes CDR1 SGHRS and CDR2 YFSETQ. CDR3 protein: CASSLSLAGGPNGELFF. For the CDR3, the DNA is TGCGCCAGCAGCTTGAGTCTAGCGGGAGGGCCGAACGGGGAGCTGTTTTTT.

This sequence joins TRBV7-9 and TRBJ2-1; a weak D match, TRBD1 (5 bases). Per germline, CDR1 SEHNR and CDR2 FQNEAQ (reference sequence). CDR3 size: 15 residues. Deletions cut 1 base from V and 6 bases from J, with 13 bases between. The CDR3 coding sequence is TGTGCCAGCAGCTTAGTTTCAGGGAAGGTCAATGAGCAGTTCTTC. It is translated as CASSLVSGKVNEQFF.

The chain carries TRBV7-2 and TRBJ2-2; D may be TRBD2 (6 bases). Germline V gene sequence: CDR1 SGHTA, CDR2 FQGNSA. The CDR3 has 17 amino acids. V was pared by 4 bases and J by 3 bases, with 18 bases between. This CDR3 is CASSSLRDSVDTGELFF. The CDR3 coding sequence is TGTGCCAGCAGCTCCCTACGGGACTCCGTTGACACCGGGGAGCTGTTTTTT. The entire variable domain, with the rest obtained from reference TRBV7-2 and TRBJ2-2, is as follows: GAGVSQSPSNKVTEKGKDVELRCDPISGHTALYWYRQSLGQGLEFLIYFQGNSAPDKSGLPSDRFSAERTGGSVSTLTIQRTQQEDSAVYLCASSSLRDSVDTGELFFGEGSRLTVL.

This clone was seen a single time. V gene TRBV7-2 combines with J gene TRBJ1-5; the match to TRBD1 covers 7 bases. The junction had 5 bases not matched to a gene; V was cut back by 2 bases and J by 1 base. This CDR3 region has 16 residues. Germline V gene data show CDR1 as SGHTA and CDR2 as FQGNSA. For the CDR3, the DNA is TGTGCCAGCAGCTTATTAGGGGGCACCAGCAATCAGCCCCAGCATTTT. Protein product: CASSLLGGTSNQPQHF.

The rearrangement links TRBV19 to TRBJ2-5; possibly TRBD1 for D (5 bases). V shed 4 bases and J shed 0 bases, with 18 bases lying between them. From germline, CDR1 is LNHDA and CDR2 SQIVND (reference sequence). The CDR3 is 17 amino acids. This chain's CDR3 is CASSTPPKGPYQETQYF. In nucleotides, the CDR3 is TGTGCCAGTAGTACCCCGCCTAAGGGGCCGTACCAAGAGACCCAGTACTTC.

This clone was observed a handful of times. The chain joins TRBV11-3 to TRBJ2-7; unclear D gene. The length of the CDR3 is 13 residues. Germline V lookup: CDR1 SGHNT, CDR2 YENEEA. V lost 3 bases, J lost 0 bases, and 6 bases lay in between. CDR3 amino acids: CASSLGSSYEQYF. CDR3 nucleotide sequence: TGTGCCAGCAGCTTGGGCAGCTCCTACGAGCAGTACTTC.

The chain recombines TRBV4-3 with TRBJ2-7, with TRBD2 matching 8 bases. The CDR3 covers 16 residues. Unmatched junction bases numbered 8, after V lost 0 bases and J lost 4 bases. Germline V gene sequence: CDR1 LGHNA, CDR2 YSLEER. This CDR3 is CASSQESRAGGYEQYF. CDR3 bases: TGCGCCAGCAGCCAAGAGTCGCGGGCGGGAGGTTACGAGCAGTACTTC.

There are a few counts of this clone. V usage is TRBV18 and J usage is TRBJ2-6, with TRBD1 as a possible D gene (6 bases). The CDR3 sequence is 17 residues long. V gave up 2 bases and J gave up 4 bases, with 15 bases separating them. Germline V CDR1 and CDR2: KGHSH, LQKENI. The CDR3 DNA follows: TGTGCCAGCTCACCAGGCCGGACAGTTGGCGGGGCCAACGTCCTGACTTTC. Its protein is CASSPGRTVGGANVLTF.

This chain joins TRBV4-2 and TRBJ2-2, with D perhaps matching TRBD1 (5 bases). Deletions cut 2 bases from V and 5 bases from J, with 12 bases between. This CDR3 has 15 residues. CDR1 and CDR2 from the germline V gene are LGHNA and YNFKEQ. The CDR3 nucleotides are TGTGCCAGCAGCCAAAGTGACAGTAAAACCGGGGAGCTGTTTTTT. Its protein product is CASSQSDSKTGELFF.

V and J are TRBV5-4 and TRBJ2-6; 7 bases agree with TRBD2. The V segment lost 2 bases and the J segment 2 bases; nucleotides outside the gene matches: 4. The CDR3 has 16 amino acids. Germline V lookup: CDR1 SGHNT, CDR2 YYREEE (reference sequence). The CDR3 spells CASSFGGDAGANVLTF. For the CDR3, the DNA is TGTGCCAGCAGCTTTGGGGGGGACGCTGGGGCCAACGTCCTGACTTTC. Full variable domain (rest looked up from reference TRBV5-4 and TRBJ2-6): ETGVTQSPTHLIKTRGQQVTLRCSSQSGHNTVSWYQQALGQGPQFIFQYYREEENGRGNFPPRFSGLQFPNYSSELNVNALELDDSALYLCASSFGGDAGANVLTFGAGSRLTVL.

The gene calls are TRBV7-2 and TRBJ1-2; maybe TRBD1 (5 bases). V was cut by 1 base and J by 9 bases, with 12 bases left in between. Germline CDR1 and CDR2: SGHTA and FQGNSA. This CDR3 has 13 amino acids. The CDR3, as DNA: TGTGCCAGCAGCTTAGATAGGGGTCAGAGCTACACCTTC. It translates to CASSLDRGQSYTF. Full variable domain (missing parts from reference TRBV7-2 and TRBJ1-2): GAGVSQSPSNKVTEKGKDVELRCDPISGHTALYWYRQSLGQGLEFLIYFQGNSAPDKSGLPSDRFSAERTGGSVSTLTIQRTQQEDSAVYLCASSLDRGQSYTFGSGTRLTVV.

J is TRBJ2-1 and V is TRBV7-3; 16 bases map to TRBD2. The CDR3 runs 18 residues. Germline CDR1 SGHTA, CDR2 FQGTGA. J lost 3 bases, V lost 5 bases, and 7 bases had no gene match. The CDR3 bases are TGTGCCAGCAGCCCAAGGGGGACTAGCGGGAGGGTCTACAATGAGCAGTTCTTC. Translating it yields CASSPRGTSGRVYNEQFF.

This rearrangement joins TRBV27 to TRBJ2-3, with no clear D. The CDR3 covers 16 residues. Trimming removed 5 bases from V and 4 bases from J, with 19 bases in between. Germline V gene lookup returns CDR1 MNHEY and CDR2 SMNVEV (reference sequence). This chain's CDR3 is CASSPSLWSVADTQYF. For the CDR3, the DNA is TGTGCCAGCAGTCCAAGTCTTTGGAGTGTGGCAGATACGCAGTATTTT.

The V and J genes are TRBV11-3 and TRBJ1-1; D unresolved. Trimming stripped 4 bases from V and 5 bases from J, with 11 bases between. Germline V lookup: CDR1 SGHNT, CDR2 YENEEA. The CDR3 spans 13 residues. CDR3 in amino acids: CASSSTAGTEAFF. The CDR3 nucleotides are TGTGCCAGCAGCTCCACCGCGGGGACTGAAGCTTTCTTT.

This clone was recorded a few times. The chain couples TRBV19 to TRBJ1-4; D may be TRBD1 (6 bases). Trimming removed 2 bases from V and 5 bases from J, with 12 bases in between. Germline V lookup: CDR1 LNHDA, CDR2 SQIVND (reference sequence). The CDR3 runs to 15 residues. Here the CDR3 reads CASSIRTAANEKLFF. The CDR3 nucleotides read TGTGCCAGTAGTATAAGGACAGCAGCGAATGAAAAACTGTTTTTT.